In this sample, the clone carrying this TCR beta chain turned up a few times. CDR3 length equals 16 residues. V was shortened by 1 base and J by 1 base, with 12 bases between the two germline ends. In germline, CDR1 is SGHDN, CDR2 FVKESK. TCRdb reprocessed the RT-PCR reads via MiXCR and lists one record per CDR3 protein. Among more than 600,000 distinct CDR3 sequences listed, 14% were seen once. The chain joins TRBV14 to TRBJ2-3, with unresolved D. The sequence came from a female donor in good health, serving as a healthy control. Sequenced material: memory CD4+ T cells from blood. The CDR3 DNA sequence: TGTGCCAGCAGCCAAGTTGGGCGGAGCCGCACAGATACGCAGTATTTT. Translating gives CASSQVGRSRTDTQYF.